The present entry profiles one TCR beta chain with its context. Its binding antigen is unknown. The sample holds no much larger clone one base away, and base qualities are not on file. The method was the immunoSEQ multiplex PCR assay. Entries here come from immuneACCESS through TCRdb and include only in-frame sequences with V and J called. Some clones fail to appear in such tables; in the studies checked, an unresolved V gene covers under half of the shortfall, and the cause of the remainder is unknown. This sample gives 120,000 or so clones in total; over 75% of them show up just once. The ten largest clones take up over 6.5% of the sample. V trim: 1 base; J trim: 8 bases; unmatched bases: 5. The CDR3 starts with the cysteine, ends with the phenylalanine, and has 14 residues. Only CDR3 DNA remains: 42 bases, in frame from the first base. From the germline V gene, CDR1 is MRHNA and CDR2 is SNTAGT. The data stem from a study of control samples from healthy donors and cancer patients (dated by TCRdb to 2019 to 2021).

The clonotype was recovered from a man between 40 and 49 years old in good health. This sequence uses TRBV6-4 and TRBJ1-2; the junction holds 9 bases that match TRBD1. Sequencing was done on a sample of blood. The DNA sequence reads TGTGCCAGCAGTGACTTGGGACAGGGAGGAGGCTACACCTTC. This codes for CASSDLGQGGGYTF.